A single sample gave rise to the 20 T cell receptor beta chains below, sequenced in a study of early stage breast cancer tumors. Clones were read by immunoSEQ multiplex PCR, and TCRdb kept only the in-frame ones, dropping some. The data contain thousands of clones, about two thirds of them singletons. Sequencing was performed on breast tumor tissue. These receptors all come from a person aged 35-49 years with breast cancer.

This chain joins TRBV11-3 and TRBJ1-2; D is ambiguous. Trimming removed 1 base from V and 5 bases from J, with 8 bases in between. CDR1 is SGHNT, CDR2 YENEEA, per germline. CDR3 length equals 13 residues. CDR3 loop: CASSLGWRYGYTF. The CDR3 nucleotides read TGTGCCAGCAGCTTAGGTTGGAGGTATGGCTACACCTTC.

V and J are TRBV5-1 and TRBJ1-2; 7 bases match TRBD1. V dropped 3 bases and J dropped 3; count of bases not matched to a gene: 11. The CDR3 spans 16 residues. CDR1 SGHRS and CDR2 YFSETQ come from the germline V gene. The CDR3 coding sequence is TGCGCCAGCAGCTGGGACCGTGACAGGGCTTACTATGGCTACACCTTC. This encodes CASSWDRDRAYYGYTF.

The chain joins TRBV30 to TRBJ2-1, with 13 bases identical to TRBD2. Looked up from germline, CDR1 is GTSNPN and CDR2 is SVGIG (reference sequence). Trimming removed 1 base from V and 4 bases from J; junction bases left unmatched: 1. This CDR3 is built from 15 residues. As DNA, the CDR3 is TGTGCCTGGAGTGCGGGACTAGCGGGATACAATGAGCAGTTCTTC. It is translated as CAWSAGLAGYNEQFF.

V gene TRBV7-2 combines with J gene TRBJ2-2, with 7 nucleotides matching TRBD1. Germline CDR1 and CDR2: SGHTA and FQGNSA. The J segment lost 4 bases and the V segment lost 5 bases, leaving 4 bases of the junction unmatched. This CDR3 comprises 14 residues. CDR3 nucleotides: TGTGCCAGCAGCCGAGGGACAGTCACCGGGGAGCTGTTTTTT. Amino acid sequence: CASSRGTVTGELFF.

The chain has TRBV6-6 and TRBJ1-2, with D unclear. CDR3 length equals 14 residues. Deletions cut 2 bases from V and 8 bases from J, with 15 bases between. The germline V gene encodes CDR1 MNHNY and CDR2 SVGAGI (reference sequence). The DNA for the CDR3 is TGTGCCAGCAGTTACGATTCGAACTCTGAAGGCTACACCTTC. Amino acid sequence: CASSYDSNSEGYTF.

The CDR3 nucleotides are TGTGCCAGCAGCGGAATTGGAAGGGGCACTAACACCGGGGAGCTGTTTTTT. Amino acid sequence: CASSGIGRGTNTGELFF. The chain recombines TRBV5-4 with TRBJ2-2; D perhaps matches TRBD1 (5 bases). This CDR3 is 17 amino acids long. Looked up from germline, CDR1 is SGHNT and CDR2 is YYREEE (reference sequence). Trimming pared 4 bases from V and 2 bases from J, leaving 18 bases between. Based on the CDR3 plus reference TRBV5-4 and TRBJ2-2, the full variable domain is ETGVTQSPTHLIKTRGQQVTLRCSSQSGHNTVSWYQQALGQGPQFIFQYYREEENGRGNFPPRFSGLQFPNYSSELNVNALELDDSALYLCASSGIGRGTNTGELFFGEGSRLTVL.

This clone has just a few counts. V is TRBV4-2 and J is TRBJ2-1; D is unclear. Germline CDR1 is LGHNA and CDR2 is YNFKEQ. The CDR3 length is 18 residues. V lost 0 bases to trimming and J lost 3 bases, with 18 bases between them. The chain's CDR3 is CASSQEIDLYRVYNEQFF. The DNA of the CDR3 is TGTGCCAGCAGCCAAGAGATCGATTTGTACCGCGTCTACAATGAGCAGTTCTTC.

The CDR3 is CASSPGGSGSTDTQYF. The CDR3 DNA sequence: TGTGCCAGCAGCCCCGGAGGTAGCGGGAGCACAGATACGCAGTATTTT. The V gene is TRBV7-2, the J gene TRBJ2-3; 7 nucleotides match TRBD2. Trimming at V came to 5 bases and at J to 0 bases, leaving 8 bases not matched to a gene. Germline loops: CDR1 SGHTA, CDR2 FQGNSA. There are 16 residues in the CDR3.

This rearrangement joins TRBV5-8 to TRBJ1-5, with 7 bases identical to TRBD1. The CDR3 is 15 amino acids. Germline V CDR1 and CDR2: SGHTS, YDEGEE. Germline trimming cut 4 bases from V and 6 bases from J; bases unmatched to any gene: 10. The CDR3 protein is CASSGRDRMTQPQHF. The CDR3 DNA follows: TGTGCCAGCAGCGGCCGGGACAGAATGACTCAGCCCCAGCATTTT.

The chain couples TRBV13 to TRBJ1-1; no clear D gene. V lost 4 bases, J lost 0 bases, and 15 bases lay in between. This CDR3 has 16 residues. Germline assignment: CDR1 PRHDT and CDR2 FYEKMQ (reference sequence). The CDR3 DNA reads as TGTGCCAGCAGCTGGAGGAAAGCGTATCTGAACACTGAAGCTTTCTTT. It is translated as CASSWRKAYLNTEAFF.

Only a few counts were recorded for this clone. The chain joins TRBV9 to TRBJ2-3; D possibly corresponds to TRBD2 (6 bases). This CDR3 is 16 amino acids long. The V end was cut by 4 bases, the J end by 0 bases, with 15 bases between. Germline loops: CDR1 SGDLS, CDR2 YYNGEE. Here the CDR3 reads CASSLDPAGSTDTQYF. CDR3 coding DNA: TGTGCCAGCAGCCTAGACCCCGCGGGGAGCACAGATACGCAGTATTTT.

The chain employs TRBV28 and TRBJ1-1, with D possibly matching TRBD1 (5 bases). Germline loops: CDR1 MDHEN, CDR2 SYDVKM. Trimming shortened V by 2 bases and J by 2 bases, and 21 bases separated the two germline ends. The CDR3 spans 18 residues. The CDR3 nucleotides are TGTGCCAGCAGTTTAGGTGTCTGGGGGGTGGCAGCTAACACTGAAGCTTTCTTT. This sequence encodes CASSLGVWGVAANTEAFF.

This chain connects TRBV5-1 to TRBJ2-3, with TRBD2 matching 9 bases. This CDR3 spans 15 amino acids. With 1 base clipped from V and 0 bases from J, the junction kept 0 bases outside the gene matches. CDR1 SGHRS and CDR2 YFSETQ come from the germline V gene. The CDR3: CASSLTSGSTDTQYF. CDR3 sequence (DNA): TGCGCCAGCAGCTTGACTAGCGGGAGCACAGATACGCAGTATTTT.

This clone showed up just a few times. This chain connects TRBV4-2 to TRBJ2-1, with TRBD1 as a possible D gene (6 bases). V dropped 3 bases and J dropped 10 bases, with 16 bases sitting between them. The CDR3 covers 14 residues. Per the germline V gene, CDR1 is LGHNA and CDR2 is YNFKEQ. CDR3 DNA: TGTGCCAGCAGCCAGGGGGCTGGTTGGGACGAGCAGTTCTTC. Amino acid sequence: CASSQGAGWDEQFF.

The CDR3 nucleotides are TGTGCCAGCAGCTTACGGGCAGGGTCTTTGAACACTGAAGCTTTCTTT. This encodes CASSLRAGSLNTEAFF. The chain employs TRBV7-3 and TRBJ1-1, with D perhaps TRBD1 (5 bases). Germline lookup yields CDR1 SGHTA and CDR2 FQGTGA. V gave up 2 bases and J gave up 0 bases, with 13 bases separating them. The CDR3 covers 16 residues. The variable domain in full, with the rest retrieved from reference TRBV7-3 and TRBJ1-1, is GAGVSQTPSNKVTEKGKYVELRCDPISGHTALYWYRQSLGQGPEFLIYFQGTGAADDSGLPNDRFFAVRPEGSVSTLKIQRTERGDSAVYLCASSLRAGSLNTEAFFGQGTRLTVV.

The chain links TRBV5-4 to TRBJ2-1; no clear D. CDR1 and CDR2 (germline): SGHNT, YYREEE (reference sequence). The CDR3 is made up of 16 amino acids. The ends were cut back, 1 base at V and 1 base at J, with 12 bases in the middle. The CDR3 region is CASSLFALGSYNEQFF. The DNA for the CDR3 is TGTGCCAGCAGCTTGTTCGCGCTGGGGTCCTACAATGAGCAGTTCTTC.

This clone was recorded once. This chain connects TRBV7-6 to TRBJ2-1, with a possible D match to TRBD1 (6 bases). The length of the CDR3 is 15 residues. Trimming cost V 2 bases and J 6 bases, with 14 bases left between them. The germline V gene has CDR1 SGHVS and CDR2 FNYEAQ. The CDR3 nucleotides are TGTGCCAGCAGCTTACAACAGGGTGGGGGCAATGAGCAGTTCTTC. Translated: CASSLQQGGGNEQFF.

The chain employs TRBV29-1 and TRBJ2-7, with 11 bases fitting TRBD2. Germline CDR1 SQVTM, CDR2 ANQGSEA. The V gene end was trimmed by 1 base and the J gene end by 4 bases; junction bases not matched to a gene: 12. The CDR3 loop spans 17 amino acids. CDR3 sequence (DNA): TGCAGCGTTGAAGCGACCACCCGACTAGCGGGACTGTACGAGCAGTACTTC. Its translation: CSVEATTRLAGLYEQYF.

DNA for the CDR3: TGTGCCAGCAACGGACTAGCCGGAGATACGCAGTATTTT. Its translation is CASNGLAGDTQYF. The chain has TRBV2 and TRBJ2-3; 8 bases are a match to TRBD2. The CDR3 runs to 13 residues. V gave up 7 bases and J gave up 5 bases; unmatched junction bases: 5. Per germline, CDR1 SNHLY and CDR2 FYNNEI.

The chain is built from TRBV6-5 and TRBJ2-1; either TRBD1 or TRBD2 may fit D (5 bases each). Germline CDR1 and CDR2: MNHEY and SVGAGI. The CDR3 has 13 amino acids. Trimming took off 0 bases at V and 8 bases at J, with 8 bases between the two ends. The CDR3 sequence: CASSYSSGHEQFF. In nucleotides, the CDR3 is TGTGCCAGCAGTTACTCTTCGGGACATGAGCAGTTCTTC.